The clone carrying this T cell receptor (beta chain) is deemed medium-sized. Its antigen is still unknown. This sample was included in a study of immune heterogeneity within non-small cell lung tumors. At the level of the study: It was found that the tumors were several squamous cell carcinomas, 10 non-squamous carcinomas and 1 not otherwise specified. General study findings and limits: Local clonality of T cells correlated moderately yet significantly with local tumor mutational burden (R about 0.34). Some T-cell receptor beta clonotypes occurred at high frequency. These high-frequency clonotypes were largely distinct between individual patients. Each patient's tumor sites shared recurring identical dominant CDR3 beta clonotypes, and individual sites also carried their own high-frequency clones.

V shed 5 bases and J shed 9 bases, with 11 bases lying between them. Germline CDR1 reads LGHDT; CDR2 reads YNNKEL (reference sequence). The CDR3 loop spans 11 amino acids. The authors used roughly 0.55 ug of bulk tumor genomic DNA per sample as template. Surgical sampling yielded several biopsies per primary tumor (spaced far apart). With untreated, newly diagnosed non-small cell lung cancer, the patients went on to undergo curative surgery. It was with 32 V and 13 J primers that multiplex PCR amplified TCR beta CDR3. Each CDR3 protein gets one entry after TCRdb re-called the multiplex PCR reads with MiXCR. The sample has around 4,000 distinct CDR3 sequences, roughly 30% seen once.

V and J are TRBV3-1 and TRBJ2-7; no clear D. The sample consisted of lung tumor tissue. The receptor was isolated from a man aged 60 to 75 with non-small cell lung cancer. CDR3 sequence reads: CASSSRGGQYF. CDR3 sequence (DNA): TGTGCCAGCAGCTCCCGCGGTGGGCAGTACTTC.